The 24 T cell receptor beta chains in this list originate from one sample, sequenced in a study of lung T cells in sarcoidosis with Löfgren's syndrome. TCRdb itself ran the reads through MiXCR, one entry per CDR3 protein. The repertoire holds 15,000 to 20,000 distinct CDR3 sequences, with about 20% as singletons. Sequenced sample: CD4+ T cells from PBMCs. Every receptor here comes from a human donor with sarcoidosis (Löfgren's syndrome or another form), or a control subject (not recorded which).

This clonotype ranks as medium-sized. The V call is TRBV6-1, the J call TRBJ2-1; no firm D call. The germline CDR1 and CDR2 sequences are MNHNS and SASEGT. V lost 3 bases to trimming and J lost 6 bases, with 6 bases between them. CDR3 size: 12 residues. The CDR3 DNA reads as TGTGCCAGCAGTGAGCACGCCAATGAGCAGTTCTTC. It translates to CASSEHANEQFF.

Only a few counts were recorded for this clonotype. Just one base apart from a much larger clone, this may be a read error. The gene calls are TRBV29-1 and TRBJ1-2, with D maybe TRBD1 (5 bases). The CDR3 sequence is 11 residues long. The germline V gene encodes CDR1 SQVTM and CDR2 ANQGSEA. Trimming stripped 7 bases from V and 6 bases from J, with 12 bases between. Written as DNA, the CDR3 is TGCAGCGCTGGGCTAGGGGATGGCTACACCTTC. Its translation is CSAGLGDGYTF.

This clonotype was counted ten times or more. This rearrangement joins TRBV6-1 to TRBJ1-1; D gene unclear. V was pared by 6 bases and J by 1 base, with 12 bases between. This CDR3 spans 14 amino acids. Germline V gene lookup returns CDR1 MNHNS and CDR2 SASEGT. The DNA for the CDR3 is TGTGCCAGCAGCCCCCTTAGGCAGAACACTGAAGCTTTCTTT. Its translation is CASSPLRQNTEAFF.

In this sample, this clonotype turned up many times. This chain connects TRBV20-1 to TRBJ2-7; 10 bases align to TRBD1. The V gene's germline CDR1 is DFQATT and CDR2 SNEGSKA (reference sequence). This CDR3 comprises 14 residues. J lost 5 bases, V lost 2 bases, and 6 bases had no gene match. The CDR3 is CSARYPGQGNEQYF. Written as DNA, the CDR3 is TGCAGTGCTAGATACCCGGGACAGGGGAACGAGCAGTACTTC.

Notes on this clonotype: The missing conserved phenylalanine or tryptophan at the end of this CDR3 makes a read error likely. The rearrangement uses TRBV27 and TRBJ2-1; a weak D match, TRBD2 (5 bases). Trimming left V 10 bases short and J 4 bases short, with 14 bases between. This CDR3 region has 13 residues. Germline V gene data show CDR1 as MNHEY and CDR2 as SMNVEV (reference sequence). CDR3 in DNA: TGTGCCACCCTGGGGAGAAAATACAATGAGCAGTTCCAC. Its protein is CATLGRKYNEQFH.

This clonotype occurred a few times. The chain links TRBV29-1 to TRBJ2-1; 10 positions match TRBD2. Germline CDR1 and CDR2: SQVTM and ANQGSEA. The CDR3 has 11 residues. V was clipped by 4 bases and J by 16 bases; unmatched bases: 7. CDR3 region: CSVGAGGPGFF. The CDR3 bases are TGCAGCGTTGGAGCGGGAGGGCCGGGATTCTTC.

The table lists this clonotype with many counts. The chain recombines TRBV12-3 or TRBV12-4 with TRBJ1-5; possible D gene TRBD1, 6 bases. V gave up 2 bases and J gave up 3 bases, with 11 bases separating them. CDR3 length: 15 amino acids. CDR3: CASSLSGGDNQPQHF. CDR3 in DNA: TGTGCCAGCAGTTTATCTGGGGGCGACAATCAGCCCCAGCATTTT.

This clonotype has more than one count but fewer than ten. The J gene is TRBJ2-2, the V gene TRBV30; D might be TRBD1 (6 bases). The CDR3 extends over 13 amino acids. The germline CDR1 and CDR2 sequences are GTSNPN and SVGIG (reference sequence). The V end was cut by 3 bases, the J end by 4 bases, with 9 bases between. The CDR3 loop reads CAWSRGPTGELFF. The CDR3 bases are TGTGCCTGGAGCAGGGGCCCCACCGGGGAGCTGTTTTTT.

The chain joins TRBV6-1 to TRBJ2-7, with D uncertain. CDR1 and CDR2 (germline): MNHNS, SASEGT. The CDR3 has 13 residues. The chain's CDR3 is CTCSAALSYEQYF. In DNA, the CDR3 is TGTACCTGCTCGGCAGCTCTTTCCTACGAGCAGTACTTC.

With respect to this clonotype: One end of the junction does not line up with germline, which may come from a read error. The CDR3 nucleotides are TGTGCCAGCAGTTCCAGACTAGCGGGAAATGGTCTCGGAGGGACCCGGTACTTC. This gives the protein CASSSRLAGNGLGGTRYF. The V call is TRBV27, the J call TRBJ2-5; 11 bases map to TRBD2. The CDR3 is made up of 18 amino acids. Germline-derived CDR1 and CDR2 are MNHEY and SMNVEV (reference sequence).

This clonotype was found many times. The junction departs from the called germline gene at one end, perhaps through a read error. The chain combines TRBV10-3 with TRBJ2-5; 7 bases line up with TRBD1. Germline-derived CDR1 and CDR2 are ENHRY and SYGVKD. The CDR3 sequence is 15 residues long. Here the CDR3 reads CAISTSGTAQETRYF. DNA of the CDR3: TGTGCCATCAGTACCTCCGGGACAGCTCAAGAGACCCGGTACTTC.

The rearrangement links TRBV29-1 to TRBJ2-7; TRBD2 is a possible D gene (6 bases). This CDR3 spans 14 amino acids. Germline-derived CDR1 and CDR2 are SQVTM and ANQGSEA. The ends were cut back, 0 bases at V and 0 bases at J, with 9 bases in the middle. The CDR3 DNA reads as TGCAGCGTTGAAGATGGGGGAGGCTCCTACGAGCAGTACTTC. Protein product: CSVEDGGGSYEQYF.

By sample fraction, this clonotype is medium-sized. CDR3 in DNA: TGTGCCACCAGAAGATCCGGGGTGGGAGATACGCAGTATTTT. Amino acids: CATRRSGVGDTQYF. V gene TRBV15 combines with J gene TRBJ2-3, with a possible D match to TRBD2 (5 bases). The CDR3 extends over 14 amino acids. The V and J ends lost 6 bases and 5 bases respectively, with 15 bases between them. Germline CDR1 reads LNHNV; CDR2 reads YYDKDF (reference sequence).

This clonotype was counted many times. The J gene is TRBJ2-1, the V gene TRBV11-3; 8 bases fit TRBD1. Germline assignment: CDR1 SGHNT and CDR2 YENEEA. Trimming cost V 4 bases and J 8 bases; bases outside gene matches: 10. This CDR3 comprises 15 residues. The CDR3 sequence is CASSSVTQGADEQFF. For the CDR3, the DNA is TGTGCCAGCAGCTCCGTCACTCAGGGGGCCGATGAGCAGTTCTTC.

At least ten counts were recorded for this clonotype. The CDR3 DNA reads as TGTGCCAGCAGCTCGGGACATCCATCGAACACCGGGGAGCTGTTTTTT. Its translation: CASSSGHPSNTGELFF. The chain couples TRBV7-8 to TRBJ2-2, with a possible D match to TRBD1 (6 bases). V was cut by 4 bases and J by 0 bases, with 12 bases left in between. The CDR3 covers 16 residues. CDR1 and CDR2 (germline): SGHVS, FQNEAQ.

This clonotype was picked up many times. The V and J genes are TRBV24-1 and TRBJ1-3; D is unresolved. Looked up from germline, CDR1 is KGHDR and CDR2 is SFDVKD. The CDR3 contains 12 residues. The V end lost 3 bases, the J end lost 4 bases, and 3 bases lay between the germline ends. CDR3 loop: CATSDRGNTIYF. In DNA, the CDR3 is TGTGCCACCAGTGATCGGGGAAACACCATATATTTT.

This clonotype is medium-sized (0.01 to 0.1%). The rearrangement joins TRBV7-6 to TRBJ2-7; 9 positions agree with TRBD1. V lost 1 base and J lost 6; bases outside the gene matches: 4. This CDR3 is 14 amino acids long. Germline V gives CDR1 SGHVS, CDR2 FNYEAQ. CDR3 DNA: TGTGCCAGCAGCTTAGGGACAGGGGTTGCCGAGCAGTACTTC. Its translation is CASSLGTGVAEQYF.

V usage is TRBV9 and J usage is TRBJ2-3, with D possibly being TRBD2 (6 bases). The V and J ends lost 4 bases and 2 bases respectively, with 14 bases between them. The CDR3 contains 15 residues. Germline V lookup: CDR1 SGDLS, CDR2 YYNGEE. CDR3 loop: CASSPRGDFTDTQYF. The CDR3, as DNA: TGTGCCAGCAGCCCCCGAGGGGACTTCACAGATACGCAGTATTTT.

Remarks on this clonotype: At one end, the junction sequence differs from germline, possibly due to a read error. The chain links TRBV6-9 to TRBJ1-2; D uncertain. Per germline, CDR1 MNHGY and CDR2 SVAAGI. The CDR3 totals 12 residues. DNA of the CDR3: TGTGCCAGCGGTTTGACGGAAAGTGGCCACACCTTC. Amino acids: CASGLTESGHTF.

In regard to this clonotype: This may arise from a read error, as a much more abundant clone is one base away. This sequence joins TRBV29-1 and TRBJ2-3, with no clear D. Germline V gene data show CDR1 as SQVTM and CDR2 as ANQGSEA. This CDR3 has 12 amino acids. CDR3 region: CGAKLPPDTQYF. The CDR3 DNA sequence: TGCGGCGCCAAACTCCCCCCAGATACGCAGTATTTT.

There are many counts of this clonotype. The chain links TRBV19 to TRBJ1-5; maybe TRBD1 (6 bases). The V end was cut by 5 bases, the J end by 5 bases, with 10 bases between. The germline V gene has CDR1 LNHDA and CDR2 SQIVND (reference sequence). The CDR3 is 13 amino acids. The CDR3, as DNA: TGTGCCAGTAGTCTCCGGACAGATCAGCCCCAGCATTTT. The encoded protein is CASSLRTDQPQHF.

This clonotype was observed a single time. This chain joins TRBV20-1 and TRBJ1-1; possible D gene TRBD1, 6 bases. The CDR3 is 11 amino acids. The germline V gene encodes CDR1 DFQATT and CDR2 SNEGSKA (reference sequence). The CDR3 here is CGVPRQAEAFF. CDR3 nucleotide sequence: TGCGGTGTTCCTAGACAGGCTGAAGCTTTCTTT.

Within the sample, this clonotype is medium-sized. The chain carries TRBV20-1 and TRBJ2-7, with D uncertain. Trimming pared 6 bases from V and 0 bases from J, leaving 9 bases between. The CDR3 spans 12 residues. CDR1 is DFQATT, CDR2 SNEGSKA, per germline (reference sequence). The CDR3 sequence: CSAPTISYEQYF. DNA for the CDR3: TGCAGTGCCCCAACTATCTCCTACGAGCAGTACTTC.

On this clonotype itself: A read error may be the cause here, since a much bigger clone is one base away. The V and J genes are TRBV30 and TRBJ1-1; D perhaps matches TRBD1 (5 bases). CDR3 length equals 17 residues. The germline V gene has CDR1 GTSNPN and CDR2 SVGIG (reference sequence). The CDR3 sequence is CAWSVGGNPSMNAEAFF. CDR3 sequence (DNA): TGTGCCTGGAGTGTTGGGGGGAACCCCTCCATGAACGCTGAAGCTTTCTTT.